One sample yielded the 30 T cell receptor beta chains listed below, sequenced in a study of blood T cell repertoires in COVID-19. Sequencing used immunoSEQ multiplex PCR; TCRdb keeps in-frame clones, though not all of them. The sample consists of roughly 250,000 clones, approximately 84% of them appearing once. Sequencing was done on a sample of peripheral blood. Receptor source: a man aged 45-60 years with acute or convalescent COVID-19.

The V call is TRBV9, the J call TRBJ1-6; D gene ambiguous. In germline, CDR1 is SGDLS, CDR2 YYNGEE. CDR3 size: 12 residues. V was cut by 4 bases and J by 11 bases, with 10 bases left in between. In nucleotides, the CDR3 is TGTGCCAGCAGCCGCATGGAGGCACCCCTCCACTTT. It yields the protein CASSRMEAPLHF.

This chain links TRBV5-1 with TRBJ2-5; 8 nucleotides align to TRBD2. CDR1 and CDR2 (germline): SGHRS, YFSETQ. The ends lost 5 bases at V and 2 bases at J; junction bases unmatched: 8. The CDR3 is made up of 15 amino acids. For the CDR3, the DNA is TGCGCCAGCAGAATAGCGGGAACCCTTCAAGAGACCCAGTACTTC. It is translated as CASRIAGTLQETQYF.

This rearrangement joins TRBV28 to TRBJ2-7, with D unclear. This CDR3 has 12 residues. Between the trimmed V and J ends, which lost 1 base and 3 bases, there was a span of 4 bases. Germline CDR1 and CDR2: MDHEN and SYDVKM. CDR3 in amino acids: CASSLYGYEQYF. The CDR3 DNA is TGTGCCAGCAGTTTATACGGCTACGAGCAGTACTTC.

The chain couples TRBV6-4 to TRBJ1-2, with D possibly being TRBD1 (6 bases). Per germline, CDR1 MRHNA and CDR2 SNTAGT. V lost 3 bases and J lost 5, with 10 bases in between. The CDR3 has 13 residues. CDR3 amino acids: CASSEARGYGYTF. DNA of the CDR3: TGTGCCAGCAGTGAGGCCAGGGGATATGGCTACACCTTC.

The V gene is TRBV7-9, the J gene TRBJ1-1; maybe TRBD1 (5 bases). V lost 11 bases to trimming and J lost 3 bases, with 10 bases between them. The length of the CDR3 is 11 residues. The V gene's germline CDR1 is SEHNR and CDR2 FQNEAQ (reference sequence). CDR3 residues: CAGGEDTEAFF. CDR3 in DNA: TGTGCCGGGGGGGAGGACACTGAAGCTTTCTTT. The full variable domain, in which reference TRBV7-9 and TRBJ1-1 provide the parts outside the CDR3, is DTGVSQNPRHKITKRGQNVTFRCDPISEHNRLYWYRQTLGQGPEFLTYFQNEAQLEKSRLLSDRFSAERPKGSFSTLEIQRTEQGDSAMYLCAGGEDTEAFFGQGTRLTVV.

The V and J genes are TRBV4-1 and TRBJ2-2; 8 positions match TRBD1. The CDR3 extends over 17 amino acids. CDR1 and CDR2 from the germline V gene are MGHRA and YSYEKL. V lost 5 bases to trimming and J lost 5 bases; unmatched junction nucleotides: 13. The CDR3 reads CASSEPIRGRRTGELFF. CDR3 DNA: TGCGCCAGCAGCGAACCCATCAGGGGGCGGAGGACCGGGGAGCTGTTTTTT.

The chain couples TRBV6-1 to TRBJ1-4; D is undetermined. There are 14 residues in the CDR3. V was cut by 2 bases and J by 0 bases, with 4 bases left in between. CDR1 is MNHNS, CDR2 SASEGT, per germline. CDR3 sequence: CASSELATNEKLFF. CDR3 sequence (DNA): TGTGCCAGCAGTGAACTTGCAACTAATGAAAAACTGTTTTTT.

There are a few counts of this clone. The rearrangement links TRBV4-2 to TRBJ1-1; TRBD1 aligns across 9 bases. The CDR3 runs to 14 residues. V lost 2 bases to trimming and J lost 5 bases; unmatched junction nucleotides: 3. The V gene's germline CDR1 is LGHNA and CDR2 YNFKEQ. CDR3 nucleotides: TGTGCCAGCAGCCAATGGACAGGGGTTACTGAAGCTTTCTTT. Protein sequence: CASSQWTGVTEAFF.

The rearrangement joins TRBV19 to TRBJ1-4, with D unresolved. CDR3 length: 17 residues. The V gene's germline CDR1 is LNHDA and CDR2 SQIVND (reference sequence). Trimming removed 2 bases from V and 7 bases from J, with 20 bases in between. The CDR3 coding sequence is TGTGCCAGTAGTATAAGTTGGCGGGTTGTGGCCGGTGAAAAACTGTTTTTT. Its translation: CASSISWRVVAGEKLFF.

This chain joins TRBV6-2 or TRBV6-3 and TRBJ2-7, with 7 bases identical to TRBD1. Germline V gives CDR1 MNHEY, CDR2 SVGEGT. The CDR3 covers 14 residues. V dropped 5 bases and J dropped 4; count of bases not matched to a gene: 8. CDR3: CASSPGQRKYEQYF. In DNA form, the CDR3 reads TGTGCCAGCAGTCCGGGACAGAGGAAGTACGAGCAGTACTTC.

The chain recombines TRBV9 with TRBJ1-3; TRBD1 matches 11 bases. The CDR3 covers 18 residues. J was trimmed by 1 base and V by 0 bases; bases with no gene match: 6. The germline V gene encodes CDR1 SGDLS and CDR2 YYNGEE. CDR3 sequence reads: CASSVEGTGGYSGNTIYF. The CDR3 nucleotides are TGTGCCAGCAGCGTAGAAGGGACAGGGGGATATTCTGGAAACACCATATATTTT.

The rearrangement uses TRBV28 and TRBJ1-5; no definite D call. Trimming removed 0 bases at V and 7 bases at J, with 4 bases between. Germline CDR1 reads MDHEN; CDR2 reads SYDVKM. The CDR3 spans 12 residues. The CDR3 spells CASSLWEQPQHF. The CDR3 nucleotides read TGTGCCAGCAGTTTATGGGAGCAGCCCCAGCATTTT.

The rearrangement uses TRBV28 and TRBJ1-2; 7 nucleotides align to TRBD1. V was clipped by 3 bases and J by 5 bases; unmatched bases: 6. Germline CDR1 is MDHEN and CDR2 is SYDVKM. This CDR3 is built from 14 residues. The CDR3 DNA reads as TGTGCCAGCAGTTTCCAGGGGGACTTTTATGGCTACACCTTC. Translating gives CASSFQGDFYGYTF.

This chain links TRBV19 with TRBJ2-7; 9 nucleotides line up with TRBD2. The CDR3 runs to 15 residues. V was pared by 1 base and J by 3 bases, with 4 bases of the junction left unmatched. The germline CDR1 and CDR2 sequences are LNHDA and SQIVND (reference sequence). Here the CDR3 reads CASSIALAGYYEQYF. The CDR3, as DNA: TGTGCCAGTAGTATAGCTCTAGCGGGATACTACGAGCAGTACTTC.

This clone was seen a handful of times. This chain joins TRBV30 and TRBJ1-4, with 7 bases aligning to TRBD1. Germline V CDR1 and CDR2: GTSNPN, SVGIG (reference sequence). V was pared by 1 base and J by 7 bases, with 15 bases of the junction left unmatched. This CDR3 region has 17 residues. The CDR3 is CAWSAPLGTGQSEKLFF. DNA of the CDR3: TGTGCCTGGAGTGCACCCCTGGGCACGGGACAGAGTGAAAAACTGTTTTTT.

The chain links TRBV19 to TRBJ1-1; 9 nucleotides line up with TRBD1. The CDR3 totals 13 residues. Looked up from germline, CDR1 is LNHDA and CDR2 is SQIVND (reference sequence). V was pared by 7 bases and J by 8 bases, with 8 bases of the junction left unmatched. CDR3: CASIADRGGEAFF. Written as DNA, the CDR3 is TGTGCCAGTATAGCGGACAGGGGAGGCGAAGCTTTCTTT.

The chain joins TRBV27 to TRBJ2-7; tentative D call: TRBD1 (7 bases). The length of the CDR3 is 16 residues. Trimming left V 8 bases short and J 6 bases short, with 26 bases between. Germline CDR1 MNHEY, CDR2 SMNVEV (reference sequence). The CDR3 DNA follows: TGTGCCAGCTCCCAAGGGGGCGGGGCTCACCGGCGCGAGCAGTACTTC. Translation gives CASSQGGGAHRREQYF.

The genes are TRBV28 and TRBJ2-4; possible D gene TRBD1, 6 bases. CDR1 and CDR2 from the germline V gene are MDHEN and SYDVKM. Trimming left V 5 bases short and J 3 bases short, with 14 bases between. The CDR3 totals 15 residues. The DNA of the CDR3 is TGTGCCAGCAGTCCAAACAGGGTAATCAAAAACATTCAGTACTTC. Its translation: CASSPNRVIKNIQYF.

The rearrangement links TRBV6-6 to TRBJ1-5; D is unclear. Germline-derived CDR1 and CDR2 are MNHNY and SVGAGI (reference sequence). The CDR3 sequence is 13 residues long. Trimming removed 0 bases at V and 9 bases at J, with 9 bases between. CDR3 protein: CASSYSERLPQHF. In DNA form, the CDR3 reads TGTGCCAGCAGTTACTCGGAGCGACTGCCCCAGCATTTT.

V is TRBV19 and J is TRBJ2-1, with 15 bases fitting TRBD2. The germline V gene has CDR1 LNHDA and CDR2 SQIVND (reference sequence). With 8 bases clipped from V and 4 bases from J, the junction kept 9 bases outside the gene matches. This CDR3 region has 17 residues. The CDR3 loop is CASGGLAGGVPYNEQFF. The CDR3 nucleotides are TGTGCCAGTGGGGGACTAGCGGGGGGTGTCCCTTACAATGAGCAGTTCTTC.

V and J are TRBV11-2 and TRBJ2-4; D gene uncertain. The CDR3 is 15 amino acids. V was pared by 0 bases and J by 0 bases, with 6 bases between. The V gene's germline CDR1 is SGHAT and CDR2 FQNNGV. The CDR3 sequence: CASSLDHLAKNIQYF. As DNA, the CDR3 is TGTGCCAGCAGCTTAGATCATTTAGCCAAAAACATTCAGTACTTC.

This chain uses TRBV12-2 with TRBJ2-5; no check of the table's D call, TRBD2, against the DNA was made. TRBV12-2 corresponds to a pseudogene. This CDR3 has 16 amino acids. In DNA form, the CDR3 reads TGTGCAAGTCGCTTCCTCCGGGGGGACTTACAAGAGACCCAGTACTTC. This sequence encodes CASRFLRGDLQETQYF.

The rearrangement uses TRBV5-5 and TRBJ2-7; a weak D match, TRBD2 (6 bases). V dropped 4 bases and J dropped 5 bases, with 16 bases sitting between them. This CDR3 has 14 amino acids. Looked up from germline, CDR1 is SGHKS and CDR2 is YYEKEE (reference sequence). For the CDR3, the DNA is TGTGCCAGCAGCACTGGCGGGACTGCAAACGAGCAGTACTTC. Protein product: CASSTGGTANEQYF.

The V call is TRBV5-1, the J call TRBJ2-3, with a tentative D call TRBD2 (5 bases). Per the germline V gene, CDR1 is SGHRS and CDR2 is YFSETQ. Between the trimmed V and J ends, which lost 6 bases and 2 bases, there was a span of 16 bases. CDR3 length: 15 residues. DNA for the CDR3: TGCGCCAGCACCCCCGGACTTTTTATCACAGATACGCAGTATTTT. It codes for CASTPGLFITDTQYF.

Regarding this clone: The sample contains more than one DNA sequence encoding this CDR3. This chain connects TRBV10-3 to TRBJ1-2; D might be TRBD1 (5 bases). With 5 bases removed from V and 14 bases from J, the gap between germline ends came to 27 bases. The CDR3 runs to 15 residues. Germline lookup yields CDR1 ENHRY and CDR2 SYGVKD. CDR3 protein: CAISSPQSAGGVGTF. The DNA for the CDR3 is TGTGCCATCAGTAGTCCTCAATCGGCTGGGGGGGTCGGTACCTTC.

The CDR3 DNA follows: TGTGCCAGCATCGAACAGGGTAAGAGGGAGACCCAGTACTTC. Encoded protein: CASIEQGKRETQYF. The chain couples TRBV21-1 to TRBJ2-5; the table assigns TRBD1, which was not confirmed against the DNA. TRBV21-1 constitutes a pseudogene. This CDR3 is 14 amino acids long.

The CDR3 nucleotides are TGTGCCAGCAGTTTTTCGGCAGCGGGTTGGAACAATGAGCAGTTCTTC. Protein sequence: CASSFSAAGWNNEQFF. This chain joins TRBV27 and TRBJ2-1, with TRBD2 as a possible D gene (6 bases). Germline V gene sequence: CDR1 MNHEY, CDR2 SMNVEV (reference sequence). Trimming removed 3 bases at V and 5 bases at J, with 17 bases between. The CDR3 is 16 residues long.

Here the CDR3 DNA reads TGTGCCAGCTCACGGGGGGGGACAGGGAATCAGCCCCAGCATTTT. Protein: CASSRGGTGNQPQHF. This sequence joins TRBV18 and TRBJ1-5, with TRBD1 matching 9 bases. The CDR3 contains 15 residues. Germline V gives CDR1 KGHSH, CDR2 LQKENI. J was trimmed by 4 bases and V by 4 bases; bases with no gene match: 5.

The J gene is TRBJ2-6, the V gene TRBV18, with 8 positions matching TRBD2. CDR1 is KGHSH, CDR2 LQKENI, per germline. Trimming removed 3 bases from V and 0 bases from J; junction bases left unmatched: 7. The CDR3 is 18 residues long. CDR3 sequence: CASSPGVGLDSGANVLTF. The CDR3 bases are TGTGCCAGCTCACCGGGGGTGGGACTAGACTCTGGGGCCAACGTCCTGACTTTC.

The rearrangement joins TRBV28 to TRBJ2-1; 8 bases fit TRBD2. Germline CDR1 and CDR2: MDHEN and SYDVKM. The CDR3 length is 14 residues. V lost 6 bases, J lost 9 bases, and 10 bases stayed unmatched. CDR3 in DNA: TGTGCCAGCAGGACTAACGGGGGGGGCGGTGAGCAGTTCTTC. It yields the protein CASRTNGGGGEQFF.